A single sample gave rise to the 30 T cell receptor beta chains below, sequenced in a study of blood T cells in healthy people across ages. PCR was performed a second time for about 7 to 11 cycles using a sample-barcoded 5' primer and a J-beta primer mix. TCRdb called the 5' RACE reads again in MiXCR, with one record for every CDR3 protein. The table records about 1.7 million distinct CDR3 sequences, 28% of them present only once. Sequenced material: blood. The source is a woman in her twenties or thirties in good health.

Only a few counts were recorded for this clonotype. This chain links TRBV4-1 with TRBJ2-1, with D possibly being TRBD1 or TRBD2 (6 bases each). There are 15 residues in the CDR3. Trimming left V 4 bases short and J 9 bases short, with 19 bases between. CDR1 MGHRA and CDR2 YSYEKL come from the germline V gene. DNA for the CDR3: TGCGCCAGCAGCCTCGGTCCGCAGGGGAGGAGTGAGCAGTTCTTC. Its translation: CASSLGPQGRSEQFF.

In its sample, this clonotype was seen a few times. V is TRBV4-1 and J is TRBJ1-6; D is uncertain. V lost 6 bases to trimming and J lost 9 bases, with 24 bases between them. Germline V gene lookup returns CDR1 MGHRA and CDR2 YSYEKL. There are 17 residues in the CDR3. Written as DNA, the CDR3 is TGCGCCAGCAGACTTAACCCCCTCGAGCGGAGATTTTCACCCCTCCACTTT. It is translated as CASRLNPLERRFSPLHF.

This clonotype turned up a few times. This chain links TRBV27 with TRBJ1-5; D is unclear. V was pared by 1 base and J by 0 bases, with 7 bases between. The CDR3 is made up of 15 amino acids. Germline loops: CDR1 MNHEY, CDR2 SMNVEV (reference sequence). CDR3: CASSLYGYSNQPQHF. The CDR3 coding sequence is TGTGCCAGCAGTTTATATGGGTATAGCAATCAGCCCCAGCATTTT.

This clonotype occurred many times. The CDR3 DNA is TGTGCCACTAGACTAGCGCCAAGCTCCTACGAGCAGTACTTC. Translated, it gives CATRLAPSSYEQYF. The chain has TRBV7-2 and TRBJ2-7, with TRBD2 matching 8 bases. The V and J ends lost 10 bases and 0 bases, in that order; junction bases with no gene match: 8. The CDR3 has 14 residues. CDR1 SGHTA and CDR2 FQGNSA come from the germline V gene. The variable domain in full, completed from reference TRBV7-2 and TRBJ2-7, reads GAGVSQSPSNKVTEKGKDVELRCDPISGHTALYWYRQSLGQGLEFLIYFQGNSAPDKSGLPSDRFSAERTGGSVSTLTIQRTQQEDSAVYLCATRLAPSSYEQYFGPGTRLTVT.

This chain joins TRBV5-1 and TRBJ2-7; maybe TRBD1 (5 bases). Trimming shortened V by 1 base and J by 4 bases, and 15 bases separated the two germline ends. The germline V gene has CDR1 SGHRS and CDR2 YFSETQ. The CDR3 sequence is 15 residues long. CDR3 sequence (DNA): TGCGCCAGCAGCTTGAGTTCAGGGTTCGGGTACGAGCAGTACTTC. Amino acid sequence: CASSLSSGFGYEQYF.

The sample holds many counts of this clonotype. V usage is TRBV5-1 and J usage is TRBJ2-7; D may be TRBD1 (6 bases). The CDR3 spans 14 residues. Germline V CDR1 and CDR2: SGHRS, YFSETQ. Trimming stripped 0 bases from V and 3 bases from J, with 10 bases between. Here the CDR3 reads CASSLDAGVYEQYF. CDR3 nucleotide sequence: TGCGCCAGCAGCTTGGACGCAGGGGTCTACGAGCAGTACTTC.

The chain combines TRBV21-1 with TRBJ2-3; the table's D gene call, TRBD2, was not cross checked with the DNA. TRBV21-1 is labeled a pseudogene. This CDR3 contains 17 residues. The CDR3 DNA reads as TGTGCCAGCAGCCCTGGACTAGCGGGGGGCCCCACAGATACGCAGTATTTT. It is translated as CASSPGLAGGPTDTQYF.

Of note for this clonotype: A read error may account for a junction end that differs from germline. V and J are TRBV9 and TRBJ1-3, with D perhaps matching TRBD1 (6 bases). CDR3 size: 17 residues. Germline assignment: CDR1 SGDLS and CDR2 YYNGEE. CDR3 nucleotide sequence: TGTGCCGGCAGCGTTACACCAGGGGCAGGATCTGGAAACACCATATATTTT. This encodes CAGSVTPGAGSGNTIYF.

Note on this clonotype: A junction boundary mismatches the germline segment, possibly from a read error. J is TRBJ2-3 and V is TRBV12-3 or TRBV12-4; TRBD1 is a possible D gene (6 bases). The length of the CDR3 is 12 residues. The CDR3 DNA reads TGTGCCAGCCAGTGGTGGACAGATGCGCAGTATTTT. The encoded protein is CASQWWTDAQYF.

The V and J genes are TRBV5-4 and TRBJ2-1, with 8 nucleotides matching TRBD2. The CDR3 extends over 17 amino acids. V lost 2 bases to trimming and J lost 1 base; unmatched junction nucleotides: 8. From germline, CDR1 is SGHNT and CDR2 YYREEE (reference sequence). This CDR3 reads CASSLGLAANSYNEQFF. The CDR3 DNA reads TGTGCCAGCAGCTTAGGACTAGCCGCTAATTCCTACAATGAGCAGTTCTTC.

As concerns this clonotype: The junction and the germline gene differ at one end; a read error may be behind it. The chain recombines TRBV3-1 with TRBJ2-5; tentative D call: TRBD2 (5 bases). The length of the CDR3 is 14 residues. Germline values: CDR1 LGHDT, CDR2 YNNKEL (reference sequence). The CDR3 protein is CASSQGGIQESQYF. The CDR3 DNA reads as TGTGCCAGCAGCCAAGGAGGGATTCAAGAGTCCCAGTACTTC.

This clonotype came up once. The rearrangement joins TRBV9 to TRBJ2-5; D is ambiguous. The CDR3 totals 15 residues. The germline V gene has CDR1 SGDLS and CDR2 YYNGEE. The ends were cut back, 3 bases at V and 1 base at J, with 13 bases in the middle. The CDR3 region is CASSGETASQETQYF. The CDR3 nucleotides are TGTGCCAGCAGCGGAGAGACTGCTAGCCAAGAGACCCAGTACTTC.

In regard to this clonotype: The final CDR3 position lacks the conserved phenylalanine or tryptophan, pointing to a likely read error. The V call is TRBV7-2, the J call TRBJ2-1; TRBD1 is a possible D gene (5 bases). CDR3 length: 18 amino acids. Trimming took off 5 bases at V and 0 bases at J, with 20 bases between the two ends. The V gene's germline CDR1 is SGHTA and CDR2 FQGNSA. The CDR3 nucleotides are TGTGCCAGCAGCCGTATTCCAATAGGGGAATCCTCCTACAATGAGCAGTTCGTC. It codes for CASSRIPIGESSYNEQFV.

The V gene is TRBV5-1, the J gene TRBJ2-3; D unresolved. With 0 bases removed from V and 2 bases from J, the gap between germline ends came to 19 bases. CDR1 and CDR2 (germline): SGHRS, YFSETQ. This CDR3 contains 18 residues. The DNA of the CDR3 is TGCGCCAGCAGCTTGGCCATATCGTGGACGGATAACACAGATACGCAGTATTTT. Its translation is CASSLAISWTDNTDTQYF.

This clonotype was picked up a small number of times. At one end, the junction sequence differs from germline, possibly due to a read error. The chain is built from TRBV12-3 or TRBV12-4 and TRBJ2-7; TRBD1 aligns across 11 bases. This CDR3 comprises 15 residues. The CDR3 DNA is TGTGTCAGCAGTTCGGGGGGGACAGGGGGTGACGAGCAGTACTTC. Protein product: CVSSSGGTGGDEQYF.

A word on this clonotype: A read error may be the cause here, since a much bigger clone is one base away. The chain recombines TRBV10-3 with TRBJ1-2; TRBD1 might be the D (6 bases). Germline CDR1 reads ENHRY; CDR2 reads SYGVKD. The CDR3 extends over 14 amino acids. V lost 6 bases and J 4 bases, leaving 15 bases between the germline ends. CDR3: CAIREGGRSYGYTF. DNA of the CDR3: TGTGCCATCAGGGAGGGGGGACGGAGCTATGGCTACACCTTC.

In regard to this clonotype: Its ends do not fully match the called genes, so a read error is possible. This rearrangement joins TRBV11-2 to TRBJ1-2; TRBD1 aligns across 8 bases. The CDR3 runs to 15 residues. The germline V gene has CDR1 SGHAT and CDR2 FQNNGV. The CDR3 here is CTSSLDRQGAWGYTF. As DNA, the CDR3 is TGTACCAGCAGCTTAGATCGCCAGGGGGCGTGGGGCTACACCTTC.

The table lists this clonotype with a few counts. The chain couples TRBV14 to TRBJ2-7; TRBD2 is a possible D gene (5 bases). CDR1 is SGHDN, CDR2 FVKESK, per germline. The CDR3 runs to 15 residues. V dropped 3 bases and J dropped 2 bases, with 14 bases sitting between them. The DNA of the CDR3 is TGTGCCAGCAGCCAGAGGACGGGGTACCCCTACGAGCAGTACTTC. Encoded protein: CASSQRTGYPYEQYF.

V is TRBV28 and J is TRBJ2-5; TRBD2 aligns across 7 bases. The germline V gene encodes CDR1 MDHEN and CDR2 SYDVKM. V shed 6 bases, J shed 11 bases, and the junction held 3 bases outside the gene matches. CDR3 length equals 10 residues. The CDR3 here is CASRSGEQYF. CDR3 nucleotides: TGTGCCAGCAGGAGCGGGGAGCAGTACTTC.

This clonotype was seen only a few times. Germline is not matched at one junction end, which may reflect a read error. The genes are TRBV29-1 and TRBJ2-5; no reliable D call. This CDR3 is built from 10 residues. Germline V CDR1 and CDR2: SQVTM, ANQGSEA. The CDR3 DNA is TGCAGCGTTAAAGAAGGGACCCAGTACTTC. Residues: CSVKEGTQYF. Together with reference TRBV29-1 and TRBJ2-5, the CDR3 gives the full variable domain: SAVISQKPSRDICQRGTSLTIQCQVDSQVTMMFWYRQQPGQSLTLIATANQGSEATYESGFVIDKFPISRPNLTFSTLTVSNMSPEDSSIYLCSVKEGTQYFGPGTRLLVL.

This clonotype was observed many times. This chain links TRBV10-2 with TRBJ2-7; D remains ambiguous. V shed 3 bases and J shed 2 bases, with 5 bases lying between them. CDR1 is WSHSY, CDR2 SAAADI, per germline. CDR3 length: 12 amino acids. For the CDR3, the DNA is TGCGCCAGCAGTGACCTTACCTACGAGCAGTACTTC. This translates into CASSDLTYEQYF.

This clonotype was detected only a few times. The chain joins TRBV5-6 to TRBJ2-7, with 7 bases matching TRBD2. CDR1 is SGHDT, CDR2 YYEEEE, per germline. The CDR3 length is 13 residues. V was clipped by 4 bases and J by 2 bases; unmatched bases: 3. CDR3 bases: TGTGCCAGCAGCGAACGGGGGGCCTACGAGCAGTACTTC. The encoded protein is CASSERGAYEQYF. The full variable domain, rest sourced from reference TRBV5-6 and TRBJ2-7, is DAGVTQSPTHLIKTRGQQVTLRCSPKSGHDTVSWYQQALGQGPQFIFQYYEEEERQRGNFPDRFSGHQFPNYSSELNVNALLLGDSALYLCASSERGAYEQYFGPGTRLTVT.

Concerning this clonotype itself: A read error may be the cause here, since a much bigger clone is one base away. This chain joins TRBV15 and TRBJ2-1, with D maybe TRBD1 (6 bases). With the DNA end fitting TRBJ2-7 better, the J assignment may be wrong. The V gene's germline CDR1 is LNHNV and CDR2 YYDKDF (reference sequence). The CDR3 spans 14 residues. CDR3 sequence: CATSTSTRGNEQYF. Here the CDR3 DNA reads TGTGCCACCAGCACTTCAACGAGGGGGAATGAGCAGTACTTC.

This clonotype was detected only a few times. This chain connects TRBV25-1 to TRBJ2-2; the match to TRBD2 covers 7 bases. Trimming took 6 bases from V and 5 from J; bases not matched to a gene: 9. This CDR3 comprises 15 residues. Germline CDR1 MGHDK, CDR2 SYGVNS. The CDR3 DNA sequence: TGTGCCAGCAGACGAAGCGGGGAAGGAACCGGGGAGCTGTTTTTT. This translates into CASRRSGEGTGELFF.

The V call is TRBV7-2, the J call TRBJ1-4; 9 bases align to TRBD1. V lost 2 bases and J lost 8; bases outside the gene matches: 6. This CDR3 has 15 amino acids. In germline, CDR1 is SGHTA, CDR2 FQGNSA. This CDR3 reads CASSLTGGAGEKLFF. In nucleotides, the CDR3 is TGTGCCAGCAGCTTAACAGGGGGCGCCGGAGAAAAACTGTTTTTT.

On this clonotype: Given a much more abundant clone one base away, this may be a read error. The chain carries TRBV15 and TRBJ2-1; 15 positions match TRBD2. After removal of 9 bases from V and 7 bases from J, the junction contained 13 bases not matched to a gene. Germline CDR1 LNHNV, CDR2 YYDKDF (reference sequence). The CDR3 is 17 residues long. The CDR3 here is CATGGRTSGRVWNEQFF. CDR3 nucleotide sequence: TGTGCCACGGGGGGACGGACTAGCGGGAGGGTCTGGAATGAGCAGTTCTTC. The whole variable domain, remainder taken from reference TRBV15 and TRBJ2-1, is DAMVIQNPRYQVTQFGKPVTLSCSQTLNHNVMYWYQQKSSQAPKLLFHYYDKDFNNEADTPDNFQSRRPNTSFCFLDIRSPGLGDTAMYLCATGGRTSGRVWNEQFFGPGTRLTVL.

This clonotype was counted only a few times. The CDR3 DNA sequence: TGTGCCACCAGTGAACCCTCTTGGGGGAGAGCTTTCTTT. Translation: CATSEPSWGRAFF. V is TRBV24-1 and J is TRBJ1-1, with D perhaps TRBD1 (5 bases). CDR1 is KGHDR and CDR2 is SFDVKD in the germline V gene. The CDR3 consists of 13 residues. Trimming stripped 4 bases from V and 10 bases from J, with 15 bases between.

This clonotype was detected only a few times. The chain links TRBV7-2 to TRBJ2-3; D remains unclear. The CDR3 contains 13 residues. CDR1 is SGHTA and CDR2 is FQGNSA in the germline V gene. Trimming left V 1 base short and J 5 bases short, with 7 bases between. In nucleotides, the CDR3 is TGTGCCAGCAGCTTAGGTAGCCAAGATACGCAGTATTTT. Translating gives CASSLGSQDTQYF.

At least ten counts were recorded for this clonotype. V usage is TRBV10-3 and J usage is TRBJ2-5, with 11 bases that match TRBD2. Germline-derived CDR1 and CDR2 are ENHRY and SYGVKD. The CDR3 has 15 amino acids. Unmatched junction bases numbered 6, after V lost 7 bases and J lost 2 bases. CDR3 DNA: TGTGCCATCACTCCGGGACTAGCGGAGCAAGAGACCCAGTACTTC. Protein sequence: CAITPGLAEQETQYF.

The chain uses TRBV12-3 or TRBV12-4 and TRBJ1-1, with D possibly TRBD1 on 5 matching bases. Trimming removed 5 bases from V and 0 bases from J, with 19 bases in between. The CDR3 totals 17 residues. CDR3 DNA sequence: TGTGCCAGCAGTCAAACAGGCACCATACATATGAACACTGAAGCTTTCTTT. Its protein product is CASSQTGTIHMNTEAFF.